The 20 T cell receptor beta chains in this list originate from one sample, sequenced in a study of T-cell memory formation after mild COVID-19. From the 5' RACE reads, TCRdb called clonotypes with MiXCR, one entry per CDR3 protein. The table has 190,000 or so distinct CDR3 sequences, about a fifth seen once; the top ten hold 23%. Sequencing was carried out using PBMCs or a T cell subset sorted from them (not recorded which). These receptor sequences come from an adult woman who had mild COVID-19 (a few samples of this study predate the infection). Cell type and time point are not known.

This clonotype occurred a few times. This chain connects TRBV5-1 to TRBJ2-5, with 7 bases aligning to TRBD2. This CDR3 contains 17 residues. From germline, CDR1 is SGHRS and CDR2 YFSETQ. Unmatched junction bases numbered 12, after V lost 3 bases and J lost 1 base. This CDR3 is CASSSKTSSLSQETQYF. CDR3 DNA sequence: TGCGCCAGCAGCTCTAAGACTAGCAGCCTCTCCCAAGAGACCCAGTACTTC.

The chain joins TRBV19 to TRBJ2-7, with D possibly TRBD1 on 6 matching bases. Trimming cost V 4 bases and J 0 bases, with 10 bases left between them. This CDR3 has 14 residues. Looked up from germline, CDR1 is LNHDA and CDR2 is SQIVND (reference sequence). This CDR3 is CASSKTGFSYEQYF. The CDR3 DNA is TGTGCCAGTAGTAAGACAGGTTTCTCCTACGAGCAGTACTTC. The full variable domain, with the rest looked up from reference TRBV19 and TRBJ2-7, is DGGITQSPKYLFRKEGQNVTLSCEQNLNHDAMYWYRQDPGQGLRLIYYSQIVNDFQKGDIAEGYSVSREKKESFPLTVTSAQKNPTAFYLCASSKTGFSYEQYFGPGTRLTVT.

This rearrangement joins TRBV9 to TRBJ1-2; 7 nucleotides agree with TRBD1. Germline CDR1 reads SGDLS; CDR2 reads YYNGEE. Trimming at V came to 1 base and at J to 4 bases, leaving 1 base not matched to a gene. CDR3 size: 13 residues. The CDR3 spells CASSVPGGYGYTF. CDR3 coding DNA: TGTGCCAGCAGCGTACCAGGGGGCTATGGCTACACCTTC.

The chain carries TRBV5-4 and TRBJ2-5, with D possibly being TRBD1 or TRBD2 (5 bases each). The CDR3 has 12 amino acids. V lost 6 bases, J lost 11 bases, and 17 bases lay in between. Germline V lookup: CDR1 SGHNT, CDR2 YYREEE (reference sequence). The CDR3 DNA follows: TGTGCCAGCAAGGTCTTTGAGGGACGGCAGTACTTC. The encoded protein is CASKVFEGRQYF.

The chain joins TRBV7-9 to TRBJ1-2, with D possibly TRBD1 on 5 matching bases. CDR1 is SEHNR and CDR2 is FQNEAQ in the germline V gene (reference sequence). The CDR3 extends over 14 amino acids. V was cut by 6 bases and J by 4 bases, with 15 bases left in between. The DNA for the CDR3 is TGTGCCAGCAGTGCCGCCAGGGAAAGCTATGGCTACACCTTC. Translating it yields CASSAARESYGYTF.

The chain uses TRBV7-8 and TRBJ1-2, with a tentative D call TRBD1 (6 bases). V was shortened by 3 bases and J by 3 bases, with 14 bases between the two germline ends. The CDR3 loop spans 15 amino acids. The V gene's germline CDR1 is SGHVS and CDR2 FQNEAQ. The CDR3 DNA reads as TGTGCCAGCAGCTTCGGGACAATGACAGACTATGGCTACACCTTC. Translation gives CASSFGTMTDYGYTF.

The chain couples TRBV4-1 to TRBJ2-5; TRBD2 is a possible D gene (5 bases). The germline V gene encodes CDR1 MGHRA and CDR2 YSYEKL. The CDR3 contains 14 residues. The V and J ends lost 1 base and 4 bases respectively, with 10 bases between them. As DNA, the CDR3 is TGCGCCAGCAGCCAAGGGTTAGGGAGAGAGACCCAGTACTTC. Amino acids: CASSQGLGRETQYF.

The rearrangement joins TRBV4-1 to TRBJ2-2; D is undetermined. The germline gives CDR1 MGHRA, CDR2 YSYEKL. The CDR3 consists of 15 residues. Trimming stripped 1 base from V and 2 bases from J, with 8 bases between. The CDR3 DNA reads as TGCGCCAGCAGCCAAGTCCCCCTTAACACCGGGGAGCTGTTTTTT. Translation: CASSQVPLNTGELFF.

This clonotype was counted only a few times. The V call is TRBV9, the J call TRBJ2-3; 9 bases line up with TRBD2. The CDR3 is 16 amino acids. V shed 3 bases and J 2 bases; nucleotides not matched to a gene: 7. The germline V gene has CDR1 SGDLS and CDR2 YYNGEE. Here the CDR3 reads CASSATGTSITDTQYF. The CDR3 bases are TGTGCCAGCAGCGCAACCGGGACTAGCATCACAGATACGCAGTATTTT.

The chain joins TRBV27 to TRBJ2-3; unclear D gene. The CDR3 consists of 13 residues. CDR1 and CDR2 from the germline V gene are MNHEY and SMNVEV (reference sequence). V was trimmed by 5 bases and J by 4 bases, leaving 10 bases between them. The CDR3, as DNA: TGTGCCAGCAGTCCTGACTGGGCAGATACGCAGTATTTT. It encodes CASSPDWADTQYF.

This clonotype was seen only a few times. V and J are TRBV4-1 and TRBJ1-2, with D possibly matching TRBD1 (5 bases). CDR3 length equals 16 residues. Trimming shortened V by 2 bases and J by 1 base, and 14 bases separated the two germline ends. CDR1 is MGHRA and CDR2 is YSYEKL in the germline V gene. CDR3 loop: CASSQRPTDFNYGYTF. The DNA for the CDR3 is TGCGCCAGCAGCCAAAGGCCGACAGATTTTAACTATGGCTACACCTTC.

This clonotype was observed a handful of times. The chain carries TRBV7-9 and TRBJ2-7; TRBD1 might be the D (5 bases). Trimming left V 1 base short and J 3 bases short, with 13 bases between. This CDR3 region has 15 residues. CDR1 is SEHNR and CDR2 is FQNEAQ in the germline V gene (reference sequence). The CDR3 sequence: CASSLDLRGYYEQYF. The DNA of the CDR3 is TGTGCCAGCAGCTTAGATTTAAGGGGTTACTACGAGCAGTACTTC.

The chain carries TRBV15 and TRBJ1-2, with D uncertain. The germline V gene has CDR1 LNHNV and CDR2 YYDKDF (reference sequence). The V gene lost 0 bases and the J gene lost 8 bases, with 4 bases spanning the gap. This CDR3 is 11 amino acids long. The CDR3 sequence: CATSREGGYTF. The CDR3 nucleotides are TGTGCCACCAGCAGAGAGGGGGGCTACACCTTC. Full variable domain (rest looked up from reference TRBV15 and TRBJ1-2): DAMVIQNPRYQVTQFGKPVTLSCSQTLNHNVMYWYQQKSSQAPKLLFHYYDKDFNNEADTPDNFQSRRPNTSFCFLDIRSPGLGDTAMYLCATSREGGYTFGSGTRLTVV.

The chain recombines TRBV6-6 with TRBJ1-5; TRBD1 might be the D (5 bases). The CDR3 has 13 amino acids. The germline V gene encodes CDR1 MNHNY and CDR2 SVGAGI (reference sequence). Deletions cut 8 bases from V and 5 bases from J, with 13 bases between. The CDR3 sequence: CASGATLYQPQHF. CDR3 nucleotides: TGTGCCAGCGGGGCCACACTGTATCAGCCCCAGCATTTT.

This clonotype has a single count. CDR3 bases: TGCGCCAGCAGCCACGGGACAATGGGTCAGCCCCAGCATTTT. This codes for CASSHGTMGQPQHF. The chain combines TRBV4-1 with TRBJ1-5; D may be TRBD1 (6 bases). CDR3 length equals 14 residues. Germline lookup yields CDR1 MGHRA and CDR2 YSYEKL. V lost 3 bases and J 6 bases, leaving 12 bases between the germline ends.

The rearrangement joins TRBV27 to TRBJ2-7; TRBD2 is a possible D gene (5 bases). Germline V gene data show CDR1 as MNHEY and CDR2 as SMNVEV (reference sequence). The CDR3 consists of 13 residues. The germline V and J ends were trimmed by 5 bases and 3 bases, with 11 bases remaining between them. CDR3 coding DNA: TGTGCCAGCAGTCATGCGGGCCTCTACGAGCAGTACTTC. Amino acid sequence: CASSHAGLYEQYF.

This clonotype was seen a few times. The DNA of the CDR3 is TGCGCCAGCAGCTTGGGGATCGGACTCGAAACTAATGAAAAACTGTTTTTT. Protein product: CASSLGIGLETNEKLFF. This sequence joins TRBV5-1 and TRBJ1-4; D unclear. This CDR3 contains 17 residues. The germline V gene encodes CDR1 SGHRS and CDR2 YFSETQ. V dropped 0 bases and J dropped 1 base, with 13 bases sitting between them.

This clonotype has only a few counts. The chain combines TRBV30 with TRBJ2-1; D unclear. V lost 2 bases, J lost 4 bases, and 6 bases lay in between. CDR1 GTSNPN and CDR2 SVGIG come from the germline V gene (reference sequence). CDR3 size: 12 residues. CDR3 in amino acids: CAWSIGYNEQFF. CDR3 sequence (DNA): TGTGCCTGGAGTATAGGGTACAATGAGCAGTTCTTC.

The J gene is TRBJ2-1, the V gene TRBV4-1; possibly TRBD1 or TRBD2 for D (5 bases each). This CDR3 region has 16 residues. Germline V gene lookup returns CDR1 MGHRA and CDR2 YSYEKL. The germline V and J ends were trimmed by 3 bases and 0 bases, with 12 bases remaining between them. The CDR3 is CASSQRGKSSYNEQFF. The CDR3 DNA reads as TGCGCCAGCAGCCAGAGGGGTAAGAGCTCCTACAATGAGCAGTTCTTC.

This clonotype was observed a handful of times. DNA of the CDR3: TGCGCCAGCAGCTACACAGGGCCCGGGGAGCTGTTTTTT. The encoded protein is CASSYTGPGELFF. V is TRBV5-1 and J is TRBJ2-2; weak D call: TRBD1 (6 bases). V was pared by 3 bases and J by 6 bases, with 9 bases between. Germline values: CDR1 SGHRS, CDR2 YFSETQ. The CDR3 runs 13 residues.